The 25 T cell receptor beta chains below all came from one sample that was sequenced in a study of blood T cell repertoires in COVID-19. Generated by immunoSEQ multiplex PCR, the TCRdb table keeps only in-frame clones and is missing some. Among approximately 110,000 clones listed, less than 85% were seen once. Sequencing was carried out using peripheral blood. The origin of the receptors is a man between 65 and 80 years old with active or convalescent COVID-19.

This chain connects TRBV30 to TRBJ1-5; no firm D call. CDR1 GTSNPN and CDR2 SVGIG come from the germline V gene (reference sequence). The V end lost 0 bases, the J end lost 2 bases, and 5 bases lay between the germline ends. This CDR3 has 13 amino acids. CDR3 sequence (DNA): TGTGCCTGGAGTGTGGCAGGCAATCAGCCCCAGCATTTT. It yields the protein CAWSVAGNQPQHF.

The rearrangement uses TRBV27 and TRBJ2-7; D unclear. Trimming cost V 2 bases and J 4 bases, with 6 bases left between them. CDR3 size: 12 residues. Germline lookup yields CDR1 MNHEY and CDR2 SMNVEV (reference sequence). The CDR3 bases are TGTGCCAGCAGTTTAACCGGGTACGAGCAGTACTTC. Amino acids: CASSLTGYEQYF.

This clone has more than one count but fewer than ten. The chain employs TRBV9 and TRBJ1-6; unclear D gene. Germline V gene lookup returns CDR1 SGDLS and CDR2 YYNGEE. The V and J ends lost 4 bases and 0 bases respectively, with 11 bases between them. The CDR3 spans 16 residues. This chain's CDR3 is CASSFSLSSYNSPLHF. CDR3 DNA sequence: TGTGCCAGCAGCTTCTCACTGAGCTCCTATAATTCACCCCTCCACTTT.

The rearrangement uses TRBV25-1 and TRBJ2-1; 7 bases are a match to TRBD2. The CDR3 length is 13 residues. Germline-derived CDR1 and CDR2 are MGHDK and SYGVNS. J was trimmed by 2 bases and V by 8 bases; bases with no gene match: 3. The CDR3 sequence: CASGGGTYNEQFF. The CDR3 nucleotides read TGTGCCAGCGGGGGGGGGACCTACAATGAGCAGTTCTTC.

The chain carries TRBV15 and TRBJ1-2; the D is unclear. This CDR3 has 14 residues. V lost 0 bases and J lost 4, with 9 bases in between. From germline, CDR1 is LNHNV and CDR2 YYDKDF (reference sequence). As DNA, the CDR3 is TGTGCCACCAGCAGAGATAACGGGGTCTATGGCTACACCTTC. This translates into CATSRDNGVYGYTF.

This clone turned up a few times. The chain is built from TRBV7-9 and TRBJ1-5; possible D gene TRBD1, 5 bases. With 1 base removed from V and 7 bases from J, the gap between germline ends came to 14 bases. Germline CDR1 and CDR2: SEHNR and FQNEAQ (reference sequence). The CDR3 loop spans 15 amino acids. Written as DNA, the CDR3 is TGTGCCAGCAGCTTAGATGTGGGGGGAGAACAGCCCCAGCATTTT. It is translated as CASSLDVGGEQPQHF.

V is TRBV5-1 and J is TRBJ2-2, with unresolved D. Germline CDR1 and CDR2: SGHRS and YFSETQ. The CDR3 length is 14 residues. The ends were cut back, 1 base at V and 1 base at J, with 5 bases in the middle. The CDR3 DNA follows: TGCGCCAGCAGCTTGCGAGGGAACACCGGGGAGCTGTTTTTT. It specifies CASSLRGNTGELFF.

The V gene is TRBV30, the J gene TRBJ1-1; no firm D call. CDR3 length: 13 amino acids. Germline V lookup: CDR1 GTSNPN, CDR2 SVGIG (reference sequence). The V end was cut by 1 base, the J end by 2 bases, with 8 bases between. The CDR3 protein is CAWSDGENTEAFF. Written as DNA, the CDR3 is TGTGCCTGGAGTGACGGGGAAAACACTGAAGCTTTCTTT.

The CDR3 here is CASSRGQVINEKLFF. As DNA, the CDR3 is TGTGCCAGCAGTCGGGGACAGGTTATTAATGAAAAACTGTTTTTT. This sequence joins TRBV25-1 and TRBJ1-4, with 8 bases that match TRBD1. Looked up from germline, CDR1 is MGHDK and CDR2 is SYGVNS. The CDR3 sequence is 15 residues long. The V gene end was trimmed by 5 bases and the J gene end by 4 bases; junction bases not matched to a gene: 6.

The rearrangement joins TRBV28 to TRBJ2-7; the match to TRBD2 covers 11 bases. CDR1 is MDHEN and CDR2 is SYDVKM in the germline V gene. Trimming at V came to 5 bases and at J to 7 bases, leaving 10 bases not matched to a gene. The CDR3 spans 15 residues. DNA for the CDR3: TGTGCCAGCAGTCCCGGGACTAGCGGAACTACGGAGCAGTACTTC. Residues: CASSPGTSGTTEQYF.

The chain has TRBV5-1 and TRBJ2-7, with 12 bases aligning to TRBD2. The CDR3 is 15 amino acids. Germline V gene lookup returns CDR1 SGHRS and CDR2 YFSETQ. V gave up 5 bases and J gave up 3 bases; unmatched junction bases: 6. The CDR3 sequence: CASSPTSGSFYEQYF. The CDR3 coding sequence is TGCGCCAGCAGTCCGACTAGCGGGAGCTTCTACGAGCAGTACTTC.

This sequence joins TRBV11-2 and TRBJ2-3, with D uncertain. In germline, CDR1 is SGHAT, CDR2 FQNNGV. Trimming removed 5 bases at V and 1 base at J, with 4 bases between. CDR3 length equals 12 residues. CDR3 in amino acids: CASSGGTDTQYF. In DNA, the CDR3 is TGTGCCAGCAGCGGAGGCACAGATACGCAGTATTTT.

This clone was counted a single time. The gene calls are TRBV5-1 and TRBJ2-7, with 9 nucleotides matching TRBD1. V was pared by 6 bases and J by 3 bases, with 7 bases of the junction left unmatched. Per germline, CDR1 SGHRS and CDR2 YFSETQ. CDR3 length: 14 residues. The DNA of the CDR3 is TGCGCCAGCACGCCGGGACAGGGCGGCTACGAGCAGTACTTC. Amino acid sequence: CASTPGQGGYEQYF.

This clone was counted only a few times. This chain joins TRBV3-1 (or the pseudogene TRBV3-2) and TRBJ1-2; a weak D match, TRBD1 (5 bases). The length of the CDR3 is 16 residues. Trimming left V 3 bases short and J 0 bases short, with 14 bases between. Looked up from germline, CDR1 is LGHDT and CDR2 is YNNKEL (reference sequence). The CDR3 sequence: CASSQSGGRPNYGYTF. CDR3 nucleotides: TGTGCCAGCAGCCAGTCCGGGGGGAGGCCTAACTATGGCTACACCTTC.

The chain is built from TRBV10-1 and TRBJ2-3, with 10 bases aligning to TRBD2. Germline assignment: CDR1 WNHNN and CDR2 SYGVQD (reference sequence). CDR3 size: 13 residues. Germline trimming cut 5 bases from V and 5 bases from J; bases unmatched to any gene: 1. In nucleotides, the CDR3 is TGCGCCAGCAGTCTAGCGGGGGTAGATACGCAGTATTTT. Translation gives CASSLAGVDTQYF.

The chain links TRBV10-3 to TRBJ2-7; the D gene is possibly TRBD2 (6 bases). The CDR3 sequence is 15 residues long. The V end lost 10 bases, the J end lost 1 base, and 20 bases lay between the germline ends. Germline CDR1 ENHRY, CDR2 SYGVKD. CDR3 nucleotides: TGTGCCACCCTGGACCCTTTTAGCGGTTCCTACGAGCAGTACTTC. Translated: CATLDPFSGSYEQYF.

The gene calls are TRBV30 and TRBJ1-2; 10 bases agree with TRBD1. CDR1 and CDR2 (germline): GTSNPN, SVGIG (reference sequence). The V gene end was trimmed by 7 bases and the J gene end by 6 bases; junction bases not matched to a gene: 8. The CDR3 contains 13 residues. The CDR3 coding sequence is TGTGCCTCCTATGGACAGGGGGGGAATGGCTACACCTTC. As protein: CASYGQGGNGYTF.

This clone showed up just once. The chain couples TRBV6-5 to TRBJ1-1; D is perhaps TRBD1 (5 bases). CDR1 and CDR2 (germline): MNHEY, SVGAGI. Between the trimmed V and J ends, which lost 6 bases and 6 bases, there was a span of 17 bases. The CDR3 totals 14 residues. The CDR3 DNA is TGTGCCAGCAGCTTACAGGCGGGAGGACCTGAAGCTTTCTTT. As protein: CASSLQAGGPEAFF.

As DNA, the CDR3 is TGCAGTGCTAGTAAGGTGACAGGGGGGCTAATGAACACTGAAGCTTTCTTT. Its translation: CSASKVTGGLMNTEAFF. The V and J genes are TRBV20-1 and TRBJ1-1; 9 bases line up with TRBD1. Trimming cost V 3 bases and J 0 bases; bases outside gene matches: 11. Looked up from germline, CDR1 is DFQATT and CDR2 is SNEGSKA (reference sequence). The CDR3 length is 17 residues.

This clone was counted ten times or more. The J gene is TRBJ1-2, the V gene TRBV7-9; possible D gene TRBD1, 6 bases. Trimming took 2 bases from V and 7 from J, leaving 14 bases between them. Germline assignment: CDR1 SEHNR and CDR2 FQNEAQ (reference sequence). This CDR3 is 14 amino acids long. In DNA, the CDR3 is TGTGCCAGCAGCTTAACAGGGTCAGGGACTGGCTACACCTTC. Translated, it gives CASSLTGSGTGYTF.

CDR3 region: CASSNWNQPQHF. CDR3 DNA: TGTGCCAGCAGTAACTGGAATCAGCCCCAGCATTTT. The chain carries TRBV2 and TRBJ1-5; D unresolved. With 5 bases removed from V and 4 bases from J, the gap between germline ends came to 6 bases. Germline V gene data show CDR1 as SNHLY and CDR2 as FYNNEI. The CDR3 consists of 12 residues.

CDR3 sequence: CASSPQDRVADTQYF. For the CDR3, the DNA is TGTGCCAGTAGTCCCCAGGACAGGGTTGCAGATACGCAGTATTTT. The rearrangement links TRBV19 to TRBJ2-3; TRBD1 matches at 8 bases. V gave up 5 bases and J gave up 4 bases; unmatched junction bases: 8. Germline V lookup: CDR1 LNHDA, CDR2 SQIVND (reference sequence). This CDR3 comprises 15 residues.

This clone was counted once. V usage is TRBV18 and J usage is TRBJ2-3; 7 nucleotides align to TRBD2. Germline values: CDR1 KGHSH, CDR2 LQKENI. This CDR3 has 14 residues. The ends lost 4 bases at V and 0 bases at J; junction bases unmatched: 1. This CDR3 reads CASSRGGSTDTQYF. The CDR3 DNA is TGTGCCAGCTCACGGGGGGGTAGCACAGATACGCAGTATTTT.

The chain links TRBV11-1 to TRBJ2-1; TRBD2 aligns across 8 bases. J gave up 3 bases and V 4 bases, and 8 bases lay outside the gene matches. Germline V CDR1 and CDR2: SGHAT, FQDESV (reference sequence). The CDR3 covers 16 residues. The CDR3 DNA follows: TGTGCCAGCAGCTCGACTACTAGCGGAGGCTACAATGAGCAGTTCTTC. Residues: CASSSTTSGGYNEQFF.

The genes are TRBV6-1 and TRBJ1-1, with D perhaps matching TRBD1 (5 bases). This CDR3 is 15 amino acids long. V lost 6 bases to trimming and J lost 5 bases, with 19 bases between them. Per germline, CDR1 MNHNS and CDR2 SASEGT. CDR3 protein: CASSSSGGKGTEAFF. CDR3 sequence (DNA): TGTGCCAGCAGCTCTAGCGGGGGGAAGGGAACTGAAGCTTTCTTT.